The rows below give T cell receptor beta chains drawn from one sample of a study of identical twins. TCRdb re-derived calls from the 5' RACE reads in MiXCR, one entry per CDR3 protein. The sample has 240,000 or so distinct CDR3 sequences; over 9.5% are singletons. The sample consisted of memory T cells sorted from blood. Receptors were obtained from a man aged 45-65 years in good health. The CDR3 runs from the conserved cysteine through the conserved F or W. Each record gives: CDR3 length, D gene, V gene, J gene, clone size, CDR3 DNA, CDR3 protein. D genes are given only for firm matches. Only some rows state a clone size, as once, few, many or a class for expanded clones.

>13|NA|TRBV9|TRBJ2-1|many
TGTGCCAGCAGCGTAGAGTGGTACAATGAGCAGTTCTTC
CASSVEWYNEQFF
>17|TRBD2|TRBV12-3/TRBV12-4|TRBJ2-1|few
TGTGCCAGCAGTTCCGGTAGCGGGAGCAGCTCCTACAATGAGCAGTTCTTC
CASSSGSGSSSYNEQFF
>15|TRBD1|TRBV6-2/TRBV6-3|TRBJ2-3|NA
TGTGCCAGCAGCTGGGGACAGGGAGTCACAGATACGCAGTATTTT
CASSWGQGVTDTQYF
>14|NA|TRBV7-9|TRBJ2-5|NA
TGTGCCAGCAGCTTAGGGACTCGGCTGGAGACCCAGTACTTC
CASSLGTRLETQYF
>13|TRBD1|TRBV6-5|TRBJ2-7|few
TGTGCCAGCAGTTACCGACAGGGTGGGGATTGGTACTTC
CASSYRQGGDWYF
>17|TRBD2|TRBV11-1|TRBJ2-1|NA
TGTGCCAGCAGCCTAGGGACTAGCGGGAGCTCCTACAATGAGCAGTTCTTC
CASSLGTSGSSYNEQFF
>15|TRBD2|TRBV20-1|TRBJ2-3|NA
TGCAGTGCCATCACGGGACTAGCGGGCACAGATACGCAGTATTTT
CSAITGLAGTDTQYF
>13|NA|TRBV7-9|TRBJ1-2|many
TGTGCCAGCAGCTTACCAGGGAGGGGAGGCTACACCTTC
CASSLPGRGGYTF
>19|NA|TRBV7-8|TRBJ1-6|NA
TGTGCCAGCAGCTTAGCGCGTCAGGGAATAAGGTCCTATAATTCACCCCTCCACTTT
CASSLARQGIRSYNSPLHF
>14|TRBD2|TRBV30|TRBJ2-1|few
TGTGCCTGGAGTCGCAGCGGGGGGGCCCTTGAGCAGTTCTTC
CAWSRSGGALEQFF
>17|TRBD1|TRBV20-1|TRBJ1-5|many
TGCAGTGCTACAACTCGACAGGGGCTTAATAGCAATCAGCCCCAGCATTTT
CSATTRQGLNSNQPQHF
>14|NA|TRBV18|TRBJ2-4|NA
TGTGCCAGCTCACCCCGATCGGGAAAAAACATTCAGTACTTC
CASSPRSGKNIQYF
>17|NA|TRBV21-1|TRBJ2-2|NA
TGTGCCAGCAGCAAAGAGGGCGGTGAATCCATCACCGGGGAGCTGTTTTTT
CASSKEGGESITGELFF
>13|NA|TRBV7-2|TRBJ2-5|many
TGTGCCAGCAGCTTATGGCTCCAAGAGACCCAGTACTTC
CASSLWLQETQYF
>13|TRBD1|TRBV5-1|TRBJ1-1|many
TGCGCCAGCACCGGACAGGCTAACACTGAAGCTTTCTTT
CASTGQANTEAFF
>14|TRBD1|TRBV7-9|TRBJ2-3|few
TGTGCCACCGAGGGGGACAGGTTGCTAGATACGCAGTATTTT
CATEGDRLLDTQYF
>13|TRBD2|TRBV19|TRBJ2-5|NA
TGTGCCAGTAGTAGGGGGGGGTTTGAGACCCAGTACTTC
CASSRGGFETQYF
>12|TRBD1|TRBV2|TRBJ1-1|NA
TGTGCCAGCAGTTGGGACAGGGAGGGAGTTTTCTTT
CASSWDREGVFF
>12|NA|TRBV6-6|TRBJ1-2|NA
TGTGCCAGCAGTTATACTAGCGATGGCTACACCTTC
CASSYTSDGYTF
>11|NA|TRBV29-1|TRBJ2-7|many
TGCAGCGCTACAGGGATGTACGAGCAGTACTTC
CSATGMYEQYF
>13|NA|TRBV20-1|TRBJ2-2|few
TGCAGTGCTCCCAGGCCGGGCACCGGGGAGCTGTTTTTT
CSAPRPGTGELFF